The TCR beta chain described here comes from a study of T cells after posttransplantation cyclophosphamide. Findings and caveats of the study: After PTCy, TRB diversity resembled that of CNI/methotrexate controls.

This clone was seen a handful of times. The antigen is undetermined. Using immunoSEQ multiplex PCR, the repertoire was profiled, and TCRdb retains in-frame clones only, with some absent. The sample comprises fewer than 20,000 clones, 74% of which are singletons, and 25% to 30% rests with the top ten. Cyclophosphamide on days +3 and +4 followed busulfan-fludarabine conditioning and a marrow graft. Sequenced here: PBMCs, sampled after an allogeneic stem cell transplant with post-transplant cyclophosphamide. The TCR comes from a male patient between 25 and 39 years old who received an allogeneic stem cell transplant from a related donor, was CMV-positive, and had acute GVHD only. Part of the T cells may come from the graft donor.

The CDR3 reads CASSASSGYGYTF. The CDR3 DNA reads as TGTGCCAGCAGTGCCAGTTCTGGCTATGGCTACACCTTC. The V gene is TRBV6-1, the J gene TRBJ1-2, with D uncertain. Germline V gene sequence: CDR1 MNHNS, CDR2 SASEGT. With 4 bases removed from V and 4 bases from J, the gap between germline ends came to 10 bases. CDR3 size: 13 residues.